This entry lists 8 T cell receptor beta chains sequenced from one sample in a study of blood T cell repertoires in COVID-19. Profiling relied on immunoSEQ multiplex PCR, and the TCRdb table lists in-frame clones only, not all of them. This table has under 90,000 clones, 70% to 90% appearing once. Sequenced material: peripheral blood. The source of these receptors is a man between 60 and 70 years old with acute or convalescent COVID-19.

The CDR3 nucleotides are TGTGCCTGGAGGGGATCAGGGGAAAAACTGTTTTTT. Its translation is CAWRGSGEKLFF. The V and J genes are TRBV30 and TRBJ1-4; TRBD1 is a possible D gene (5 bases). Trimming cost V 3 bases and J 8 bases, with 10 bases left between them. The V gene's germline CDR1 is GTSNPN and CDR2 SVGIG (reference sequence). The CDR3 has 12 residues.

The rearrangement uses TRBV3-1 (or the pseudogene TRBV3-2) and TRBJ2-5; 8 bases line up with TRBD2. V gave up 4 bases and J gave up 5 bases; unmatched junction bases: 15. The CDR3 is 17 residues long. Germline CDR1 and CDR2: LGHDT and YNNKEL (reference sequence). The CDR3 region is CASSPREERGNRETQYF. CDR3 bases: TGTGCCAGCAGCCCCAGGGAAGAGCGGGGGAATCGTGAGACCCAGTACTTC.

The chain uses TRBV7-2 and TRBJ2-1; TRBD2 matches 13 bases. With V trimmed by 4 bases and J by 4 bases, 7 bases remained unmatched. CDR1 is SGHTA, CDR2 FQGNSA, per germline. This CDR3 region has 17 residues. The CDR3 reads CASSSLGTSGVYNEQFF. CDR3 DNA: TGTGCCAGCAGCTCCCTTGGGACTAGCGGGGTATACAATGAGCAGTTCTTC. The full variable domain, in which reference TRBV7-2 and TRBJ2-1 provide the parts outside the CDR3, is GAGVSQSPSNKVTEKGKDVELRCDPISGHTALYWYRQSLGQGLEFLIYFQGNSAPDKSGLPSDRFSAERTGGSVSTLTIQRTQQEDSAVYLCASSSLGTSGVYNEQFFGPGTRLTVL.

V is TRBV11-3 and J is TRBJ2-6; TRBD1 aligns across 7 bases. The V gene end was trimmed by 5 bases and the J gene end by 4 bases; junction bases not matched to a gene: 5. From germline, CDR1 is SGHNT and CDR2 YENEEA. CDR3 length: 15 residues. For the CDR3, the DNA is TGTGCCAGCAGCGTAGGGGGCACCGGGGCCAACGTCCTGACTTTC. The encoded protein is CASSVGGTGANVLTF.

This chain connects TRBV27 to TRBJ2-2, with 8 bases matching TRBD2. The CDR3 is 14 residues long. Germline CDR1 reads MNHEY; CDR2 reads SMNVEV (reference sequence). V lost 6 bases, J lost 5 bases, and 5 bases stayed unmatched. The CDR3 DNA is TGTGCCAGCAGCCTTCAGCGGGGGACCGGGGAGCTGTTTTTT. Translation gives CASSLQRGTGELFF.

This clone was picked up one time. For the CDR3, the DNA is TGTGCCAGCAGTGCAAACCCCCTTACAGGGAAGGATAATTCACCCCTCCACTTT. Translation gives CASSANPLTGKDNSPLHF. The V and J genes are TRBV5-4 and TRBJ1-6, with D perhaps matching TRBD1 (6 bases). This CDR3 comprises 18 residues. Per germline, CDR1 SGHNT and CDR2 YYREEE (reference sequence). The V and J ends lost 5 bases and 5 bases respectively, with 23 bases between them.

This rearrangement joins TRBV2 to TRBJ2-5, with D possibly being TRBD2 (7 bases). The ends were cut back, 6 bases at V and 5 bases at J, with 19 bases in the middle. The CDR3 runs to 15 residues. Germline V CDR1 and CDR2: SNHLY, FYNNEI. DNA of the CDR3: TGTGCCAGCAGGGCTCAAGGGGGGGTCAGTGAGACCCAGTACTTC. Translation gives CASRAQGGVSETQYF.

The chain is built from TRBV6-7 and TRBJ1-4, with 7 nucleotides matching TRBD1. TRBV6-7 is designated an ORF whose function remains uncertain. Losses at the gene ends were 0 bases for V and 2 bases for J; bases not matched to a gene: 6. The CDR3 loop spans 17 amino acids. The CDR3 is CASSYSGTALTNEKLFF. The DNA of the CDR3 is TGTGCCAGCAGTTACTCTGGGACAGCTCTTACTAATGAAAAACTGTTTTTT.